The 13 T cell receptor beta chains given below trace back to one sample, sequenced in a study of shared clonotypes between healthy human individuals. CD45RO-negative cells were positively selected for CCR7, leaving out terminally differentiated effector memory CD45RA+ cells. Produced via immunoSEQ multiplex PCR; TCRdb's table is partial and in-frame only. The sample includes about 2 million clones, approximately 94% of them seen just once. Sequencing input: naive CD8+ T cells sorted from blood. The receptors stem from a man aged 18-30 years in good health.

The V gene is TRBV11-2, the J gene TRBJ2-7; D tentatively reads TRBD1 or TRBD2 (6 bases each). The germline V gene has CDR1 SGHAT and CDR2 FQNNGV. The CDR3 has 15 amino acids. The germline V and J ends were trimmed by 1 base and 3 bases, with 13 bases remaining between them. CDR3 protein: CASSLGAGHLYEQYF. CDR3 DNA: TGTGCCAGCAGCTTAGGGGCGGGACACCTCTACGAGCAGTACTTC.

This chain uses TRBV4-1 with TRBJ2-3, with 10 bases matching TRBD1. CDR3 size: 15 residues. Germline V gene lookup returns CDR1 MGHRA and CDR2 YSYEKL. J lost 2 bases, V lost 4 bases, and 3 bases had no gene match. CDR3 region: CASSRGTGDTDTQYF. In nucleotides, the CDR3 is TGCGCCAGCAGCCGGGGGACAGGGGACACAGATACGCAGTATTTT.

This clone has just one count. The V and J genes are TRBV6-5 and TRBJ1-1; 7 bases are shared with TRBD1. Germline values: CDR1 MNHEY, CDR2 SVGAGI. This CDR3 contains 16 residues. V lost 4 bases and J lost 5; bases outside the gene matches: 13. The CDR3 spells CASSWDSRTLETEAFF. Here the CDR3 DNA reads TGTGCCAGCAGTTGGGACAGTAGGACATTGGAAACTGAAGCTTTCTTT.

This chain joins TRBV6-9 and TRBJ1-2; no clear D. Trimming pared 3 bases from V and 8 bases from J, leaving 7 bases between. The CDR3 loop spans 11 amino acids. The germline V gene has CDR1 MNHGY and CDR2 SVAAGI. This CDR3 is CASSYGGGYTF. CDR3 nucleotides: TGTGCCAGCAGTTACGGTGGCGGCTACACCTTC.

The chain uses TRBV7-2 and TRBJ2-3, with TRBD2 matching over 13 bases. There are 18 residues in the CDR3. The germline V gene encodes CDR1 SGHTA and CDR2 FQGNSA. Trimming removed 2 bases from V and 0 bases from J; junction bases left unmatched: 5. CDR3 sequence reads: CASSLKTSGGVSTDTQYF. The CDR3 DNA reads TGTGCCAGCAGCTTAAAAACTAGCGGGGGGGTTAGCACAGATACGCAGTATTTT. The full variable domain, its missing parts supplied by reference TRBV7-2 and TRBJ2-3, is GAGVSQSPSNKVTEKGKDVELRCDPISGHTALYWYRQSLGQGLEFLIYFQGNSAPDKSGLPSDRFSAERTGGSVSTLTIQRTQQEDSAVYLCASSLKTSGGVSTDTQYFGPGTRLTVL.

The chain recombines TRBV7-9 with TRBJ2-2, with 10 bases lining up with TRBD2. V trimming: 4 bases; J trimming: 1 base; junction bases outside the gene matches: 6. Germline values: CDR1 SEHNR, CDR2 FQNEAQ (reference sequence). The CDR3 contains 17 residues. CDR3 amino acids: CASSSWTSGKNTGELFF. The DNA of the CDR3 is TGTGCCAGCAGCTCCTGGACTAGCGGAAAGAACACCGGGGAGCTGTTTTTT. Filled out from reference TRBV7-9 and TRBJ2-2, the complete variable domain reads DTGVSQNPRHKITKRGQNVTFRCDPISEHNRLYWYRQTLGQGPEFLTYFQNEAQLEKSRLLSDRFSAERPKGSFSTLEIQRTEQGDSAMYLCASSSWTSGKNTGELFFGEGSRLTVL.

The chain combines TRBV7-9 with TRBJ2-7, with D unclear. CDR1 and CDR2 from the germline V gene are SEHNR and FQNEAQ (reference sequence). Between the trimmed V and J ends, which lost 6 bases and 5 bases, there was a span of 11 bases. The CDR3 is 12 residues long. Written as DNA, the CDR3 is TGTGCCAGCAGTCTCCAAGAGGACGAGCAGTACTTC. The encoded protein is CASSLQEDEQYF.

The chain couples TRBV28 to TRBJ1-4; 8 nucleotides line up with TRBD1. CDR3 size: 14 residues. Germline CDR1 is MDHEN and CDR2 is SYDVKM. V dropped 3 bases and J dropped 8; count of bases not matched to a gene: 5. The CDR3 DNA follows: TGTGCCAGCAGTTTGTCAGGGGGCGGGGAAAAACTGTTTTTT. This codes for CASSLSGGGEKLFF.

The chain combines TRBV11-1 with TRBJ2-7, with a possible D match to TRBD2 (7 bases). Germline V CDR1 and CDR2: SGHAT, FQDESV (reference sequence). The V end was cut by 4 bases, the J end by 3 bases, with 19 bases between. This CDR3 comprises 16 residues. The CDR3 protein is CASSWDWGGLNYEQYF. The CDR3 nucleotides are TGTGCCAGCAGCTGGGACTGGGGGGGCCTTAACTACGAGCAGTACTTC.

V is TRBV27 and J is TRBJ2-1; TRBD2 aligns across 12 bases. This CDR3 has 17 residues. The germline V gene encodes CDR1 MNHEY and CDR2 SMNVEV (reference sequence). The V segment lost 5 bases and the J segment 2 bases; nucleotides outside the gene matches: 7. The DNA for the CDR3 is TGTGCCAGCAGTCTGCGGACTAGCGGGAACGCCTACAATGAGCAGTTCTTC. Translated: CASSLRTSGNAYNEQFF.

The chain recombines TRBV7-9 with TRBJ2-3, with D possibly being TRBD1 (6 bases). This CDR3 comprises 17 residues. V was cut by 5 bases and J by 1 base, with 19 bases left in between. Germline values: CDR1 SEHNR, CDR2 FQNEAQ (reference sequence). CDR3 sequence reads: CASSPVVAGVGTDTQYF. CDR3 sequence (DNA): TGTGCCAGCAGCCCCGTGGTCGCAGGGGTGGGCACAGATACGCAGTATTTT.

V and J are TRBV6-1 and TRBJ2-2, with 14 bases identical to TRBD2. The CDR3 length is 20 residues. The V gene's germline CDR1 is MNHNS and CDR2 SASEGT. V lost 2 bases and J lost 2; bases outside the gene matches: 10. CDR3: CASSEKFGLAGGFNTGELFF. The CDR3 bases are TGTGCCAGCAGTGAAAAGTTCGGACTAGCGGGGGGCTTCAACACCGGGGAGCTGTTTTTT.

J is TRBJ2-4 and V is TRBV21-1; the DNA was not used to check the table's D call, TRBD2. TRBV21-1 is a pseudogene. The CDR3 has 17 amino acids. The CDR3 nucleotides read TGTGCCAGCAGCAGGGGACTAGCGGGATTAGCCAAAAACATTCAGTACTTC. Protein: CASSRGLAGLAKNIQYF.